This is a list of T cell receptor beta chains from one sample in a study of read filtering for tumor transcriptome and immune sequencing. TCRdb processed the reads anew with MiXCR; each CDR3 protein has one entry. The sample records about 45,000 distinct CDR3 sequences, 20% being singletons. The sample was a population of CD138-negative cells sorted from bone marrow. The receptors were sampled from a donor aged 40 or over with multiple myeloma. CDR3s include the opening cysteine and the closing phenylalanine or tryptophan. A D gene is named only where the DNA matches it firmly. The size of a clone is reported for some rows only, either as once, few or many, or as a class for expanded clones.

J: TRBJ2-2
size: -
V: TRBV5-1
D: -
CDR3: CASSSADDSPSGELFF
DNA: TGCGCCAGCAGCTCCGCAGACGACAGCCCATCCGGGGAGCTGTTTTTT

J: TRBJ2-1
size: many
V: TRBV20-1
D: -
CDR3: CSATNGNGLHSYNEQFF
DNA: TGCAGTGCTACCAATGGTAATGGACTCCACTCCTACAATGAGCAGTTCTTC

J: TRBJ2-7
size: few
V: TRBV5-4
D: TRBD1
CDR3: CASSTAGTGGEQYF
DNA: TGTGCCAGCAGCACCGCCGGGACAGGGGGCGAGCAGTACTTC

J: TRBJ1-5
size: -
V: TRBV7-2
D: TRBD1
CDR3: CASSLGQPNQPPHF
DNA: TGTGCCAGCAGCTTGGGACAGCCCAATCAGCCCCCGCATTTT

J: TRBJ2-1
size: many
V: TRBV20-1
D: -
CDR3: CSARRGYNEQFF
DNA: TGCAGTGCCCGGCGCGGTTACAATGAGCAGTTCTTC

J: TRBJ2-1
size: many
V: TRBV13
D: TRBD2
CDR3: CASKRLAGLYNEQFF
DNA: TGTGCCAGCAAAAGACTAGCGGGCTTATACAATGAGCAGTTCTTC

J: TRBJ2-1
size: many
V: TRBV2
D: -
CDR3: CASSERASFSYNEQFF
DNA: TGTGCCAGCAGTGAAAGGGCTAGCTTCTCCTACAATGAGCAGTTCTTC

J: TRBJ2-1
size: few
V: TRBV6-6
D: TRBD2
CDR3: CASSSREGGVNEQFF
DNA: TGTGCCAGCAGTTCGCGGGAGGGGGGGGTTAATGAGCAGTTCTTC

J: TRBJ2-1
size: many
V: TRBV29-1
D: TRBD1
CDR3: CSGRDRGAYNEQFF
DNA: TGCAGCGGTCGGGACAGGGGAGCGTACAATGAGCAGTTCTTC

J: TRBJ1-4
size: many
V: TRBV5-1
D: -
CDR3: CASSFSGTSGVNEKLFF
DNA: TGCGCCAGCAGCTTCTCAGGAACATCAGGGGTGAATGAAAAACTGTTTTTT

J: TRBJ2-1
size: medium-sized
V: TRBV6-6
D: -
CDR3: CASSLQGMGYNEQFF
DNA: TGTGCCAGCAGTTTACAGGGAATGGGCTACAATGAGCAGTTCTTC

J: TRBJ2-1
size: -
V: TRBV4-1
D: TRBD2
CDR3: CASSQDTLYLRTSGRYEQFF
DNA: TGCGCCAGCAGCCAAGACACCTTATATTTGAGGACTAGCGGGAGGTATGAGCAGTTCTTC

J: TRBJ1-4
size: many
V: TRBV29-1
D: -
CDR3: CSVGERSNEKLFF
DNA: TGCAGCGTTGGTGAACGGTCTAATGAAAAACTGTTTTTT

J: TRBJ2-7
size: many
V: TRBV6-6
D: -
CDR3: CASSYATASSYEQYF
DNA: TGTGCCAGCAGTTATGCGACAGCTAGCTCCTACGAGCAGTACTTC

J: TRBJ2-1
size: many
V: TRBV7-2
D: -
CDR3: CASSPGPNNEQFF
DNA: TGTGCCAGCAGCCCGGGCCCGAACAATGAGCAGTTCTTC

J: TRBJ1-2
size: -
V: TRBV20-1
D: -
CDR3: CSARDRGRGTYGYTF
DNA: TGCAGTGCTAGAGATAGGGGCAGGGGAACCTATGGCTACACCTTC

J: TRBJ2-3
size: few
V: TRBV14
D: TRBD2
CDR3: CASSPRHGGRILDTQYF
DNA: TGTGCCAGCAGCCCCAGACACGGCGGGAGGATTTTGGATACGCAGTATTTT

J: TRBJ2-1
size: many
V: TRBV28
D: TRBD2
CDR3: CASRTPSGRAFDEQFF
DNA: TGTGCCAGCAGGACGCCTAGCGGGAGGGCCTTCGATGAGCAGTTCTTC

J: TRBJ2-2
size: many
V: TRBV18
D: -
CDR3: CASSPGSANTGELFF
DNA: TGTGCCAGCTCACCCGGCAGCGCGAACACCGGGGAGCTGTTTTTT

J: TRBJ2-3
size: many
V: TRBV30
D: -
CDR3: CARSVGSTDTQYF
DNA: TGTGCCCGCTCGGTCGGAAGCACAGATACGCAGTATTTT

J: TRBJ1-1
size: -
V: TRBV28
D: -
CDR3: CASSSLISRGNTEAFF
DNA: TGTGCCAGCAGTTCCCTGATCTCAAGAGGAAACACTGAAGCTTTCTTT

J: TRBJ2-6
size: many
V: TRBV4-1
D: TRBD1
CDR3: CASGQGATGANVLTF
DNA: TGCGCCAGTGGACAGGGGGCTACTGGGGCCAACGTCCTGACTTTC

J: TRBJ1-4
size: -
V: TRBV19
D: TRBD1
CDR3: CASSHRGEREKLFF
DNA: TGTGCCAGTAGTCACAGGGGAGAGCGTGAAAAACTGTTTTTT

J: TRBJ1-1
size: few
V: TRBV4-3
D: -
CDR3: CASSQGRVFEPEAFF
DNA: TGCGCCAGCAGCCAAGGACGGGTCTTCGAGCCTGAAGCTTTCTTT

J: TRBJ2-5
size: many
V: TRBV19
D: TRBD2
CDR3: CASSSALAGVETQYF
DNA: TGTGCCAGTAGTTCAGCACTAGCGGGAGTAGAGACCCAGTACTTC

J: TRBJ2-7
size: few
V: TRBV12-3/TRBV12-4
D: -
CDR3: CASSLAVGGVPYEQYF
DNA: TGTGCCAGCAGTTTAGCTGTAGGTGGGGTCCCCTACGAGCAGTACTTC

J: TRBJ2-3
size: many
V: TRBV28
D: TRBD1
CDR3: CASSHRQGITGSQRTDTQYF
DNA: TGTGCCAGCAGCCATAGACAGGGGATAACGGGAAGTCAACGCACAGATACGCAGTATTTT

J: TRBJ2-5
size: many
V: TRBV28
D: -
CDR3: CASSLSDSTQVAQYF
DNA: TGTGCCAGCAGTTTATCCGACAGCACCCAAGTGGCCCAGTACTTC

J: TRBJ2-1
size: many
V: TRBV29-1
D: -
CDR3: CSVRPTSYNEQFF
DNA: TGCAGCGTTAGGCCTACCTCCTACAATGAGCAGTTCTTC

J: TRBJ1-2
size: few
V: TRBV10-3
D: -
CDR3: CAITQEGRRNYGYTF
DNA: TGTGCCATCACCCAAGAGGGACGACGGAACTATGGCTACACCTTC

J: TRBJ2-2
size: many
V: TRBV29-1
D: TRBD1
CDR3: CSVGTGRAGELFF
DNA: TGCAGCGTCGGGACAGGGAGGGCCGGGGAGCTGTTTTTT

J: TRBJ1-4
size: few
V: TRBV6-1
D: -
CDR3: CASSEGRGVSGEKLFF
DNA: TGTGCCAGCAGTGAAGGTCGGGGGGTCAGTGGTGAAAAACTGTTTTTT

J: TRBJ2-1
size: many
V: TRBV19
D: -
CDR3: CASSIETSSYNEQFF
DNA: TGTGCCAGTAGTATCGAGACTAGCTCCTACAATGAGCAGTTCTTC

J: TRBJ2-1
size: many
V: TRBV20-1
D: -
CDR3: CSANSGGGLTYNEQFF
DNA: TGCAGTGCTAACAGTGGCGGTGGACTTACCTACAATGAGCAGTTCTTC

J: TRBJ2-7
size: many
V: TRBV5-1
D: -
CDR3: CASSFGGGRAEQYF
DNA: TGCGCCAGCAGCTTCGGGGGAGGACGAGCCGAGCAGTACTTC

J: TRBJ2-1
size: -
V: TRBV30
D: TRBD2
CDR3: CAFQRGGRGYEQFF
DNA: TGTGCCTTCCAGCGGGGAGGTAGAGGGTATGAGCAGTTCTTC

J: TRBJ2-1
size: many
V: TRBV28
D: TRBD2
CDR3: CASSKRDYAKRNEQFF
DNA: TGTGCCAGCAGTAAACGGGACTACGCAAAGAGGAATGAGCAGTTCTTC

J: TRBJ1-1
size: few
V: TRBV12-3/TRBV12-4
D: TRBD1
CDR3: CASRGTGGRTEAFF
DNA: TGTGCCAGCAGGGGGACAGGGGGCCGAACTGAAGCTTTCTTT

J: TRBJ2-1
size: many
V: TRBV6-5
D: -
CDR3: CASSPQAPGTVMNEQFF
DNA: TGTGCCAGCAGCCCCCAGGCTCCCGGGACCGTTATGAATGAGCAGTTCTTC

J: TRBJ2-5
size: many
V: TRBV6-2/TRBV6-3
D: -
CDR3: CASSYGGENWETQYF
DNA: TGTGCCAGCAGTTATGGGGGCGAGAATTGGGAGACCCAGTACTTC

J: TRBJ2-7
size: many
V: TRBV11-2
D: TRBD2
CDR3: CASSPSGRAYEQYF
DNA: TGTGCCAGCAGCCCAAGCGGGAGGGCCTACGAGCAGTACTTC

J: TRBJ1-1
size: -
V: TRBV10-3
D: -
CDR3: CATRDGNTEAFF
DNA: TGTGCCACCCGGGACGGGAACACTGAAGCTTTCTTT

J: TRBJ2-5
size: -
V: TRBV6-2/TRBV6-3
D: TRBD1
CDR3: CASEGQGTQETQYF
DNA: TGTGCCAGCGAAGGACAGGGCACCCAAGAGACCCAGTACTTC

J: TRBJ2-1
size: many
V: TRBV9
D: -
CDR3: CASSVGEGGYNEQFF
DNA: TGTGCCAGCAGCGTAGGGGAGGGGGGCTACAATGAGCAGTTCTTC

J: TRBJ2-1
size: many
V: TRBV4-2
D: TRBD1
CDR3: CASRPGTGSWNEQFF
DNA: TGTGCCAGCAGACCCGGGACAGGGTCATGGAATGAGCAGTTCTTC

J: TRBJ2-5
size: many
V: TRBV29-1
D: -
CDR3: CSVEIMAQETQYF
DNA: TGCAGCGTTGAGATCATGGCACAAGAGACCCAGTACTTC

J: TRBJ2-1
size: -
V: TRBV15
D: TRBD2
CDR3: CATSTDLAGDYNEQFF
DNA: TGTGCCACCAGCACAGATCTAGCGGGAGACTACAATGAGCAGTTCTTC

J: TRBJ2-1
size: many
V: TRBV20-1
D: -
CDR3: CSAIPGGLYSYNEQFF
DNA: TGCAGTGCTATTCCCGGGGGCCTTTATTCCTACAATGAGCAGTTCTTC

J: TRBJ2-1
size: medium-sized
V: TRBV30
D: -
CDR3: CALGELGNEQFF
DNA: TGTGCCTTAGGGGAGTTGGGGAATGAGCAGTTCTTC

J: TRBJ1-5
size: -
V: TRBV7-9
D: TRBD1
CDR3: CASSSISPGQGGRQPQHF
DNA: TGTGCCAGCAGCTCGATCTCCCCCGGACAGGGTGGGAGGCAGCCCCAGCATTTT

J: TRBJ2-1
size: many
V: TRBV6-1
D: -
CDR3: CASHTSRNYNEQFF
DNA: TGTGCCAGCCACACTAGCCGGAACTACAATGAGCAGTTCTTC

J: TRBJ2-7
size: many
V: TRBV10-3
D: -
CDR3: CAISEQTSDTYEQYF
DNA: TGTGCCATCAGTGAGCAGACTAGTGACACCTACGAGCAGTACTTC

J: TRBJ1-5
size: -
V: TRBV28
D: -
CDR3: CASNPGRGYQPQHF
DNA: TGTGCCAGCAACCCGGGACGGGGTTATCAGCCCCAGCATTTT

J: TRBJ2-1
size: many
V: TRBV7-3
D: -
CDR3: CASSIQGGGYNEQFF
DNA: TGTGCCAGCAGCATCCAGGGGGGGGGGTACAATGAGCAGTTCTTC

J: TRBJ2-1
size: many
V: TRBV6-1
D: TRBD2
CDR3: CASSDGVAGVFSEQFF
DNA: TGTGCCAGCAGTGATGGGGTAGCGGGAGTTTTTTCTGAGCAGTTCTTC

J: TRBJ2-1
size: many
V: TRBV20-1
D: -
CDR3: CSATRNHEQFF
DNA: TGCAGTGCTACCCGAAACCATGAGCAGTTCTTC

J: TRBJ2-1
size: many
V: TRBV11-3
D: TRBD2
CDR3: CASSSGTSGSEQFF
DNA: TGTGCCAGCAGTTCCGGGACTAGCGGGAGTGAGCAGTTCTTC